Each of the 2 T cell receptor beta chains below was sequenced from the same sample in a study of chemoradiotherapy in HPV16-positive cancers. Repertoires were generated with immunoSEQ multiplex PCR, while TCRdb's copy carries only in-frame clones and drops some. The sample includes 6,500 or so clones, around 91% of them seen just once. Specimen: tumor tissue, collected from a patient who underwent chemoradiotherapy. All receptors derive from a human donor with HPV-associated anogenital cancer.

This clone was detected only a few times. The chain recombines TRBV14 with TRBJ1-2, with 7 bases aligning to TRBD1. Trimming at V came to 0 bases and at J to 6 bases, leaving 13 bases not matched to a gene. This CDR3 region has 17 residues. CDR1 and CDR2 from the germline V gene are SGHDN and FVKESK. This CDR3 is CASSQDLRLGGADGYTF. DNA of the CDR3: TGTGCCAGCAGCCAAGATCTGCGATTAGGGGGCGCGGATGGCTACACCTTC. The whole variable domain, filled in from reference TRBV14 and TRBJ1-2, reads EAGVTQFPSHSVIEKGQTVTLRCDPISGHDNLYWYRRVMGKEIKFLLHFVKESKQDESGMPNNRFLAERTGGTYSTLKVQPAELEDSGVYFCASSQDLRLGGADGYTFGSGTRLTVV.

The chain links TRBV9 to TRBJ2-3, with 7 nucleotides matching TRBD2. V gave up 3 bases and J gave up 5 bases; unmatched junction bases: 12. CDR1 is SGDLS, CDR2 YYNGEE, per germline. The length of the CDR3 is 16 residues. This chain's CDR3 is CASSEESGTRGDTQYF. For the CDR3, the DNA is TGTGCCAGCAGCGAGGAGAGCGGGACCAGAGGAGATACGCAGTATTTT.